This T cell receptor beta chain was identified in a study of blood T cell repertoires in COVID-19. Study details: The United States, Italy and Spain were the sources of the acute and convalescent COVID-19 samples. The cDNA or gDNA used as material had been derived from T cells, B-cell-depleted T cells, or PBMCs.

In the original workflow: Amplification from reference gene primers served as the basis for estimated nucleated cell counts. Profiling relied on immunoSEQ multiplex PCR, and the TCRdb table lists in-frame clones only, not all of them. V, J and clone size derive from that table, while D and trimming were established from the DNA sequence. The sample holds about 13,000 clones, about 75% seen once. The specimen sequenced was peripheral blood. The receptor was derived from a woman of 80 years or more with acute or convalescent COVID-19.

As DNA, the CDR3 is TGTGCCAGCAGTTACCCGACAGGGGGAAACTATGGCTACACCTTC. Its protein is CASSYPTGGNYGYTF. The chain couples TRBV28 to TRBJ1-2, with 9 bases matching TRBD1. Germline assignment: CDR1 MDHEN and CDR2 SYDVKM. CDR3 length equals 15 residues. V lost 4 bases and J lost 2; bases outside the gene matches: 5.